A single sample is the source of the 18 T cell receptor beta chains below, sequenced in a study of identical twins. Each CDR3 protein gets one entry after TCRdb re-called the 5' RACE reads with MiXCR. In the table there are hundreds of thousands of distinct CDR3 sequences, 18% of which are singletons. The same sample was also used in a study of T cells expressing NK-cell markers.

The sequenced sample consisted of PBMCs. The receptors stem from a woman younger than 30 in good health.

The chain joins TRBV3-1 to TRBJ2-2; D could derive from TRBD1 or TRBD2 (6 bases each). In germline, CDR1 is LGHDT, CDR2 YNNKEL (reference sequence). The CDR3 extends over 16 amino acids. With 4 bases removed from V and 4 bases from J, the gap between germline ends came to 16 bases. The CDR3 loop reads CASSLARGQGTGELFF. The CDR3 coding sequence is TGTGCCAGCAGCCTAGCCCGGGGGCAAGGCACCGGGGAGCTGTTTTTT.

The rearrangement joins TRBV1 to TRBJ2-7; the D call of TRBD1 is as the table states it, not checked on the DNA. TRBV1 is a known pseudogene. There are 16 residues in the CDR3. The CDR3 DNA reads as TGCACCAGCAGCCACCGAGGATCGGGGACATCCTACGAGCAGTACTTC. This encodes CTSSHRGSGTSYEQYF.

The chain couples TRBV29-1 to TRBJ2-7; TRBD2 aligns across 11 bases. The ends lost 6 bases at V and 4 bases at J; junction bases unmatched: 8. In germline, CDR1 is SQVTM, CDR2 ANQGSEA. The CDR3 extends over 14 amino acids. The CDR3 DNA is TGCAGCGTAATACTAGCGGGAGCTTTATACGAGCAGTACTTC. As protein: CSVILAGALYEQYF.

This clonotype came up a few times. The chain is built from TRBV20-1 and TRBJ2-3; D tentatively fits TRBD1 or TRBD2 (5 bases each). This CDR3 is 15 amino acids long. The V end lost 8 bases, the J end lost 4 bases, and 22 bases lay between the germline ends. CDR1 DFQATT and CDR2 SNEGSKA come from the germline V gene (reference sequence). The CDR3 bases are TGCAGTCCTGATCGGCGGGCCCTGGGGGCAGATACGCAGTATTTT. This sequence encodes CSPDRRALGADTQYF.

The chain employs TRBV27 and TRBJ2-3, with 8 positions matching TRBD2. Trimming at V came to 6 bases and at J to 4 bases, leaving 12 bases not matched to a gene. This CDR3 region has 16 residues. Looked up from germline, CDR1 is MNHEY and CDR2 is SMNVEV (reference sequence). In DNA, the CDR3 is TGTGCCAGCAGCGGGCATTCAGCGGGAGTATCAGATACGCAGTATTTT. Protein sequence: CASSGHSAGVSDTQYF.

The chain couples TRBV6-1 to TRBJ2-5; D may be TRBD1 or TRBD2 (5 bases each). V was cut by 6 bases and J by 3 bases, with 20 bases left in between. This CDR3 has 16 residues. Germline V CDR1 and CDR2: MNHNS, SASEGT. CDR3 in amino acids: CASRGAGNEGEETQYF. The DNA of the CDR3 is TGTGCCAGCAGAGGTGCAGGGAACGAGGGAGAAGAGACCCAGTACTTC.

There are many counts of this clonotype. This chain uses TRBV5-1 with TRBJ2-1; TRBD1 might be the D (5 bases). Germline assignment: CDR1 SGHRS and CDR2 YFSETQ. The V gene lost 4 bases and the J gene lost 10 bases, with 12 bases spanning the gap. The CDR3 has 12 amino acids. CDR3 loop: CASSPGQVEQFF. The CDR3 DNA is TGCGCCAGCAGCCCAGGGCAGGTGGAGCAGTTCTTC. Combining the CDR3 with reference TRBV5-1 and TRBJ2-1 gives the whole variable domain KAGVTQTPRYLIKTRGQQVTLSCSPISGHRSVSWYQQTPGQGLQFLFEYFSETQRNKGNFPGRFSGRQFSNSRSEMNVSTLELGDSALYLCASSPGQVEQFFGPGTRLTVL.

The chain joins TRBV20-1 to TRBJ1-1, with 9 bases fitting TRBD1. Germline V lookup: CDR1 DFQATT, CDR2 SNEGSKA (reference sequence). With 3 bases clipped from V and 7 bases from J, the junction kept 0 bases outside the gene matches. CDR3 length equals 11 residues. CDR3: CSARDRGEAFF. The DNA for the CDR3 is TGCAGTGCTAGGGACAGGGGTGAAGCTTTCTTT.

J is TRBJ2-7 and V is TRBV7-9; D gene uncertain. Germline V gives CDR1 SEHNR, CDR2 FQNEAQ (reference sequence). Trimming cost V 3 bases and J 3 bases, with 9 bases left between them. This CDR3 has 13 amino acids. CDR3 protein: CASSFSQIYEQYF. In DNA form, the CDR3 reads TGTGCCAGCAGCTTCTCACAGATCTACGAGCAGTACTTC.

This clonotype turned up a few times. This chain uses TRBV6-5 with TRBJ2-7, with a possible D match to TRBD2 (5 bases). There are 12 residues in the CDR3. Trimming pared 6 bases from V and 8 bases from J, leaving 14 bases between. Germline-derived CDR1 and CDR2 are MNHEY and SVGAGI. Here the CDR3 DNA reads TGTGCCAGCAGGACGGCTAGCTCCCAGCAGTACTTC. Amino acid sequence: CASRTASSQQYF.

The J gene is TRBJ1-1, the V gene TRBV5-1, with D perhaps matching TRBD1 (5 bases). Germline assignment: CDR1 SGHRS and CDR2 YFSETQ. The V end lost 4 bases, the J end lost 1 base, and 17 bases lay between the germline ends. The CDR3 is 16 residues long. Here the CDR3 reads CASSPTAGDGNTEAFF. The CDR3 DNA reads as TGCGCCAGCAGCCCAACGGCCGGGGACGGGAACACTGAAGCTTTCTTT.

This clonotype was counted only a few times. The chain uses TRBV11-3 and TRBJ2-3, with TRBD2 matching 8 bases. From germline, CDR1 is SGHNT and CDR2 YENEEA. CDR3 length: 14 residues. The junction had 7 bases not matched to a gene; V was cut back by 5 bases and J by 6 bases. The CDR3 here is CASSRSGRTDTQYF. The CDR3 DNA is TGTGCCAGCAGCCGCAGCGGGAGAACCGATACGCAGTATTTT. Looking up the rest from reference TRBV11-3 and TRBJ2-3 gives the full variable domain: EAGVVQSPRYKIIEKKQPVAFWCNPISGHNTLYWYLQNLGQGPELLIRYENEEAVDDSQLPKDRFSAERLKGVDSTLKIQPAELGDSAVYLCASSRSGRTDTQYFGPGTRLTVL.

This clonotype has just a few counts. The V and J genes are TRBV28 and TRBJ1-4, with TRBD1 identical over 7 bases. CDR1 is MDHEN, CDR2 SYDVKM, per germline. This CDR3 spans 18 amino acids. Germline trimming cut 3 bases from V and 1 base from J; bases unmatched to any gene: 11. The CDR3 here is CASSLGRGAVRTNEKLFF. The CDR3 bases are TGTGCCAGCAGTTTGGGCAGGGGGGCGGTGAGAACTAATGAAAAACTGTTTTTT.

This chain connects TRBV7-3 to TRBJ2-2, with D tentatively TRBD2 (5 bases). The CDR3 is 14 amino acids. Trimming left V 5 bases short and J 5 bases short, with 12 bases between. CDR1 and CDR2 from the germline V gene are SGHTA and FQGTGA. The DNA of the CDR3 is TGTGCCAGCAGCACCTTCGGGGAAACCGGGGAGCTGTTTTTT. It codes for CASSTFGETGELFF.

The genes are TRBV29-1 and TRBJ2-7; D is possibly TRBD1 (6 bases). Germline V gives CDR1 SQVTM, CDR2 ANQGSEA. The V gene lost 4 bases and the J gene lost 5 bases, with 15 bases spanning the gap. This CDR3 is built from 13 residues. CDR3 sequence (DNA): TGCAGCGTTGGGACGGGACACATCGACGAGCAGTACTTC. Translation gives CSVGTGHIDEQYF.

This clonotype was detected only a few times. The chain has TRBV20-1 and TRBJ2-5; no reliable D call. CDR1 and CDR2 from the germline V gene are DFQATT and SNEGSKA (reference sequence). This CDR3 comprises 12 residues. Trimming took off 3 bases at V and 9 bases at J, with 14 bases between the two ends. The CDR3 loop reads CSASADPRAQYF. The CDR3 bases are TGCAGTGCTAGCGCTGACCCTAGGGCCCAGTACTTC.

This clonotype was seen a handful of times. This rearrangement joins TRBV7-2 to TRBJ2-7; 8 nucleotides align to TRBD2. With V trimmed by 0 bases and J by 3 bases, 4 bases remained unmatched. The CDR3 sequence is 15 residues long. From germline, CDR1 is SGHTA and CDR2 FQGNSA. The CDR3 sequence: CASSLASGSGYEQYF. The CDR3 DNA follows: TGTGCCAGCAGCTTAGCAAGCGGGAGTGGCTACGAGCAGTACTTC. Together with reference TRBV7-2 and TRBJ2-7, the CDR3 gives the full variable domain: GAGVSQSPSNKVTEKGKDVELRCDPISGHTALYWYRQSLGQGLEFLIYFQGNSAPDKSGLPSDRFSAERTGGSVSTLTIQRTQQEDSAVYLCASSLASGSGYEQYFGPGTRLTVT.

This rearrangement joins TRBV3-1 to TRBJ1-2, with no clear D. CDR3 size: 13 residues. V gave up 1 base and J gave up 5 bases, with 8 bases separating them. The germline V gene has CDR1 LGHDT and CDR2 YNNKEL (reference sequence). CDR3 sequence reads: CASSQGVAYGYTF. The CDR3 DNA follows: TGTGCCAGCAGCCAAGGGGTAGCATATGGCTACACCTTC.